This record concerns one T cell receptor (beta chain) sequence. Its antigen remains unidentified. A much larger clonotype is one base distant, so this may be a read error. Trimming left V 4 bases short and J 7 bases short, with 20 bases between. The CDR3 runs 14 residues. Germline V CDR1 and CDR2: SQVTM, ANQGSEA. The data stem from a study of blood T cells in healthy people across ages. Study-level results: Roughly linear age-related decline in beta diversity appeared, significant by age roughly 40.

A second PCR, run for roughly 7 to 12 cycles, used a sample-barcoded 5' primer plus a J-beta primer mix. Every cDNA molecule carried a tag from a template-switch adaptor bearing 12 random nucleotides. One entry per CDR3 protein results from TCRdb running MiXCR on the 5' RACE reads. The table has approximately 810,000 distinct CDR3 sequences, about 30% seen once. Sequencing was done on a sample of blood. The sequence was collected from a woman over 75 in good health. The gene calls are TRBV29-1 and TRBJ2-7, with D possibly matching TRBD2 (6 bases). The CDR3 sequence: CSVGNGGAYNEQYF. The CDR3 DNA is TGCAGCGTTGGCAATGGAGGGGCATACAATGAGCAGTACTTC.